This TCR beta chain was recorded in a study of T cells in Graves' hyperthyroidism and ophthalmopathy. General study findings and limits: Blood also showed most of the thyroid clonotypes that were expanded above 0.001.

RNA transcripts served as the template for amplifying TCR beta CDR3 regions. Researchers ran a first-round RT-PCR on the TCR CDR3 using the HTBI primer set. MiXCR was run by TCRdb on the multiplex PCR reads, yielding one entry per CDR3 protein. Of under 750,000 distinct CDR3 sequences listed, about 17% are singletons. V lost 2 bases to trimming and J lost 1 base, with 11 bases between them. Germline V gives CDR1 LGHDT, CDR2 YNNKEL (reference sequence). The CDR3 is 15 residues long. This clonotype showed up many times. Its antigen is unidentified. The sequence was collected from a woman in her 50s with Graves' hyperthyroidism that later progressed to Graves' ophthalmopathy. The rearrangement links TRBV3-1 to TRBJ1-1; D is undetermined. What was sequenced was blood. The CDR3 region is CASSQIVTPNTEAFF. The CDR3 region has the DNA TGTGCCAGCAGCCAAATCGTAACGCCGAACACTGAAGCTTTCTTT. The variable domain in full, completed from reference TRBV3-1 and TRBJ1-1, reads DTAVSQTPKYLVTQMGNDKSIKCEQNLGHDTMYWYKQDSKKFLKIMFSYNNKELIINETVPNRFSPKSPDKAHLNLHINSLELGDSAVYFCASSQIVTPNTEAFFGQGTRLTVV.